A selection of T cell receptor beta chains follows, all from one sample in a study of post-analysis software for immune sequencing data. MiXCR was run by TCRdb on the PCR reads, yielding one entry per CDR3 protein. In the table there are approximately 570,000 distinct CDR3 sequences, about 44% of which are singletons. The sequenced sample consisted of blood. The receptors derive from a girl between 5 and 17 years old with multiple sclerosis. Each CDR3 is given with its conserved first and last residue. The order of the fields is clone size, V gene, D gene, J gene, CDR3 protein, CDR3 DNA. The D gene is left open where the match is weak. Only some rows state a clone size, as once, few, many or a class for expanded clones.

-,TRBV6-5,-,TRBJ1-2,CASKETAGDSGYTF,TGTGCCAGCAAGGAGACGGCAGGGGATAGCGGCTACACCTTC
few,TRBV12-3/TRBV12-4,-,TRBJ1-2,CASSFRGRANYGYTF,TGTGCCAGCAGTTTCCGGGGCAGAGCTAACTATGGCTACACCTTC
few,TRBV12-3/TRBV12-4,TRBD1,TRBJ1-1,CASRIPGQGNTEAFF,TGTGCCAGCAGAATTCCGGGACAGGGAAACACTGAAGCTTTCTTT
-,TRBV4-1,-,TRBJ1-5,CASSPSAWATNSNQPQHF,TGCGCCAGCAGCCCCTCGGCGTGGGCGACTAATAGCAATCAGCCCCAGCATTTT
-,TRBV7-6,-,TRBJ2-1,CASSLGPGAHEQFF,TGTGCCAGCAGCTTGGGACCGGGTGCGCATGAGCAGTTCTTC
-,TRBV12-3/TRBV12-4,TRBD1,TRBJ2-1,CASSHGTGGYNEQFF,TGTGCCAGCAGTCACGGGACAGGGGGATACAATGAGCAGTTCTTC
-,TRBV27,-,TRBJ2-2,CASSLYDPNTGELFF,TGTGCCAGCAGTTTGTACGATCCGAACACCGGGGAGCTGTTTTTT
-,TRBV11-2,-,TRBJ1-4,CASSLDLQLNEKLFF,TGTGCCAGCAGCTTAGACTTACAGCTTAATGAAAAACTGTTTTTT
-,TRBV12-3/TRBV12-4,TRBD1,TRBJ2-1,CASSFGRTGDEQFF,TGTGCCAGCAGTTTTGGGCGGACAGGGGACGAGCAGTTCTTC
once,TRBV5-1,-,TRBJ1-1,CASSLAIQMNTEAFF,TGCGCCAGCAGTTTAGCCATCCAGATGAACACTGAAGCTTTCTTT
few,TRBV20-1,TRBD1,TRBJ1-2,CSAGVGTGSFPNYGYTF,TGCAGTGCTGGAGTAGGGACAGGGTCCTTCCCTAACTATGGCTACACCTTC
-,TRBV11-2,-,TRBJ1-4,CASSPLGGATNEKLFF,TGTGCCAGCAGCCCCCTTGGGGGAGCGACTAATGAAAAACTGTTTTTT
few,TRBV10-3,-,TRBJ1-5,CAISEREGQPQHF,TGTGCCATCAGTGAGAGAGAGGGTCAGCCCCAGCATTTT
once,TRBV5-1,-,TRBJ2-7,CASRYDGEQYF,TGCGCCAGCAGGTACGACGGCGAGCAGTACTTC
-,TRBV7-2,-,TRBJ1-2,CASSRQTSQGSNGYTF,TGTGCCAGCAGCCGCCAAACTAGCCAGGGAAGTAACGGCTACACCTTC
-,TRBV7-2,TRBD1,TRBJ1-2,CASSFIPGQGTGGYTF,TGTGCCAGCAGCTTCATTCCCGGACAGGGGACGGGAGGCTACACCTTC
few,TRBV11-1,-,TRBJ2-6,CASSSMTRSGMTGANVLTF,TGTGCCAGCAGCAGTATGACACGATCTGGAATGACTGGGGCCAACGTCCTGACTTTC
many,TRBV25-1,TRBD2,TRBJ2-1,CASSDLAGGDNEQFF,TGTGCCAGCAGTGATCTGGCGGGAGGTGATAATGAGCAGTTCTTC
few,TRBV6-5,-,TRBJ2-5,CASSYRIQETQYF,TGTGCCAGCAGTTACAGAATCCAAGAGACCCAGTACTTC
-,TRBV29-1,-,TRBJ2-3,CSVGVVRADTQYF,TGCAGCGTTGGGGTGGTCCGCGCAGATACGCAGTATTTT
-,TRBV12-3/TRBV12-4,-,TRBJ1-1,CASSPLVGKTNTEAFF,TGTGCCAGCAGTCCCCTAGTCGGGAAAACTAACACTGAAGCTTTCTTT
-,TRBV5-1,-,TRBJ1-1,CASRDPSGNTEAFF,TGCGCCAGCAGGGACCCGTCCGGGAACACTGAAGCTTTCTTT
-,TRBV5-1,TRBD2,TRBJ2-3,CASSRTLGGVVTDTQYF,TGCGCCAGCAGCCGGACTTTGGGGGGGGTGGTCACGGATACGCAGTATTTT
few,TRBV2,-,TRBJ1-5,CASTGGGNQPQHF,TGTGCCAGCACCGGGGGCGGCAATCAGCCCCAGCATTTT
once,TRBV24-1,TRBD1,TRBJ2-7,CATSDSGTVSYEQYF,TGTGCCACCAGTGATTCCGGGACAGTCTCCTACGAGCAGTACTTC
few,TRBV4-1,-,TRBJ2-7,CASSPQTTGLGYEQYF,TGCGCCAGCAGCCCCCAAACAACCGGGCTAGGGTACGAGCAGTACTTC
-,TRBV29-1,-,TRBJ2-3,CSVAPVLSTDTQYF,TGCAGCGTCGCACCTGTACTTAGCACAGATACGCAGTATTTT
few,TRBV18,-,TRBJ2-3,CASSPPGADTQYF,TGTGCCAGCTCACCACCAGGGGCAGATACGCAGTATTTT
few,TRBV5-1,-,TRBJ2-1,CASTREGAPSYNEQFF,TGCGCCAGCACCCGGGAGGGGGCTCCTTCCTACAATGAGCAGTTCTTC
-,TRBV5-1,TRBD1,TRBJ2-7,CASSLWTGGAYEQYF,TGCGCCAGCAGCTTATGGACAGGGGGAGCGTACGAGCAGTACTTC
-,TRBV28,TRBD1,TRBJ1-1,CASSDPRGRPEAFF,TGTGCCAGCAGCGACCCCAGGGGGCGTCCTGAAGCTTTCTTT
few,TRBV3-1,TRBD2,TRBJ2-3,CASSPGLAPTDTQYF,TGTGCCAGCAGCCCGGGACTAGCTCCAACAGATACGCAGTATTTT
-,TRBV12-3/TRBV12-4,-,TRBJ1-1,CASSFFVNTEAFF,TGTGCCAGCAGTTTTTTTGTGAACACGGAAGCTTTCTTT
-,TRBV10-3,-,TRBJ1-2,CAISEKKAGNYGYTF,TGTGCCATCAGTGAGAAAAAGGCGGGGAACTATGGCTACACCTTC
-,TRBV18,TRBD1,TRBJ1-2,CASSADRAGYTF,TGTGCCAGCTCAGCTGACAGGGCTGGCTACACCTTC
-,TRBV4-1,TRBD1,TRBJ1-2,CASIGQGNYGYTF,TGCGCCAGCATAGGACAGGGCAACTATGGCTACACCTTC
once,TRBV29-1,-,TRBJ2-7,CSVSGRQGLSEQYF,TGCAGCGTTTCGGGGCGGCAGGGCCTATCCGAGCAGTACTTC
many,TRBV6-2/TRBV6-3,-,TRBJ2-6,CASKQVSGANVLTF,TGTGCCAGCAAGCAGGTTTCTGGGGCCAACGTCCTGACTTTC
-,TRBV20-1,-,TRBJ1-5,CSARDRGAQPQHF,TGCAGTGCTAGAGACAGGGGAGCTCAGCCCCAGCATTTT
few,TRBV20-1,-,TRBJ1-2,CSASGPGQYNYGYTF,TGCAGTGCTAGCGGTCCAGGGCAATATAACTATGGCTACACCTTC
few,TRBV6-1,TRBD2,TRBJ2-5,CASSSTSPKETQYF,TGTGCCAGCAGTTCGACTAGCCCTAAGGAGACCCAGTACTTC
few,TRBV4-1,TRBD1,TRBJ1-6,CASSQEGQGARIGSPLHF,TGCGCCAGCAGCCAAGAGGGACAGGGGGCGCGTATAGGTTCACCCCTCCACTTT
few,TRBV24-1,-,TRBJ1-5,CATSASNSNQPQHF,TGTGCCACCAGTGCCAGCAATAGCAATCAGCCCCAGCATTTT
-,TRBV5-5,-,TRBJ1-1,CASSSIRGEAFF,TGTGCCAGCAGTTCTATACGAGGAGAAGCTTTCTTT
-,TRBV10-3,-,TRBJ2-2,CAISAGEQPTGELFF,TGTGCCATCAGTGCGGGCGAACAACCCACCGGGGAGCTGTTTTTT
few,TRBV7-9,-,TRBJ2-5,CASSLTPYQETQYF,TGTGCCAGCAGCTTAACACCGTACCAAGAGACCCAGTACTTC
-,TRBV12-3/TRBV12-4,TRBD2,TRBJ2-1,CASSRRGEGVDEKFF,TGTGCCAGCAGTCGCCGAGGGGAGGGAGTGGATGAGAAGTTCTTC